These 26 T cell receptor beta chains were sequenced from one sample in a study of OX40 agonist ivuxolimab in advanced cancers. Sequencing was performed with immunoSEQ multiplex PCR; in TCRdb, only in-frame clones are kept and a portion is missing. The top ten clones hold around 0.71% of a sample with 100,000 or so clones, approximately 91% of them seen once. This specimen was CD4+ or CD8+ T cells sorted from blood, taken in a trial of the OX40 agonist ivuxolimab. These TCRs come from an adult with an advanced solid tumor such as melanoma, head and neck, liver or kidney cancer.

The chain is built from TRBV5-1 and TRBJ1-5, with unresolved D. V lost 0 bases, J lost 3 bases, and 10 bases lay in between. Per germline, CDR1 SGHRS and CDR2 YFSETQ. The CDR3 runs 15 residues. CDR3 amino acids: CASSLASGFNQPQHF. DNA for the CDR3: TGCGCCAGCAGCTTGGCCTCTGGGTTCAATCAGCCCCAGCATTTT.

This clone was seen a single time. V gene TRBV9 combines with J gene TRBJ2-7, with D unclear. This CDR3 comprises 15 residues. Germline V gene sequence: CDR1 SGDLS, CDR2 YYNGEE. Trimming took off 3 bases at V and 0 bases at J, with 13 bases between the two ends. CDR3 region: CASSDRVDNSYEQYF. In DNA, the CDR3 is TGTGCCAGCAGCGACCGGGTCGACAACTCCTACGAGCAGTACTTC.

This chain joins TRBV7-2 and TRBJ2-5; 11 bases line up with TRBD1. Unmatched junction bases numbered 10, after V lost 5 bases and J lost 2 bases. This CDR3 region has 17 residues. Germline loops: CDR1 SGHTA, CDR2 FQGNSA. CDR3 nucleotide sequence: TGTGCCAGCAGCCCGTCTTGGACAGGGGGCTCGCAAGAGACCCAGTACTTC. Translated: CASSPSWTGGSQETQYF.

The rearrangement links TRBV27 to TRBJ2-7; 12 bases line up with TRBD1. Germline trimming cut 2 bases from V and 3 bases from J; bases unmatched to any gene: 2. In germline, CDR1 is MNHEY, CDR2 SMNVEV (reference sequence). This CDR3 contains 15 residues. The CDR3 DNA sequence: TGTGCCAGCAGTTTAGGGACAGGGGGCTTCTACGAGCAGTACTTC. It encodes CASSLGTGGFYEQYF.

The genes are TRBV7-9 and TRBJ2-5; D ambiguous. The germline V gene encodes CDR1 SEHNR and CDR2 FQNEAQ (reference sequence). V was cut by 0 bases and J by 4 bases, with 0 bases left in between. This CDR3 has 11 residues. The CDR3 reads CASSLAETQYF. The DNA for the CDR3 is TGTGCCAGCAGCTTAGCAGAGACCCAGTACTTC.

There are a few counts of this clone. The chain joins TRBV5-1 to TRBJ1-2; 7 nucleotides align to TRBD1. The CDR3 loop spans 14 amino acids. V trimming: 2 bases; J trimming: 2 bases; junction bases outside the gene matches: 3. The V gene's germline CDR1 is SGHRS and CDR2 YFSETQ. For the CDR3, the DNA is TGCGCCAGCAGCTTAGGACAGGAGAACTATGGCTACACCTTC. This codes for CASSLGQENYGYTF.

In nucleotides, the CDR3 is TGTGCCAGTAGTAAATGGGGCGGGAGTCCCGATGAGCAGTTCTTC. Residues: CASSKWGGSPDEQFF. J is TRBJ2-1 and V is TRBV19, with TRBD2 matching over 7 bases. Germline V gene data show CDR1 as LNHDA and CDR2 as SQIVND (reference sequence). The CDR3 has 15 residues. After removal of 4 bases from V and 8 bases from J, the junction contained 11 bases not matched to a gene.

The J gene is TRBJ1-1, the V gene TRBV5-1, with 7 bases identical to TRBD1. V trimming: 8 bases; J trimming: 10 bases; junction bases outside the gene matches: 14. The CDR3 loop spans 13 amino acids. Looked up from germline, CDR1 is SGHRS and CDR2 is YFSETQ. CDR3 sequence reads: CASWPPQGDRAFF. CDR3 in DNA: TGCGCCAGTTGGCCCCCCCAGGGGGACCGAGCTTTCTTT.

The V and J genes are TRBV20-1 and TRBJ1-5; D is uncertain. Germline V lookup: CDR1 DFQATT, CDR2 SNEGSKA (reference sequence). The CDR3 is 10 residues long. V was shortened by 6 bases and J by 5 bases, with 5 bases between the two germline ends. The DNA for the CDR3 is TGCAGTGCCGGGGATCAGCCCCAGCATTTT. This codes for CSAGDQPQHF.

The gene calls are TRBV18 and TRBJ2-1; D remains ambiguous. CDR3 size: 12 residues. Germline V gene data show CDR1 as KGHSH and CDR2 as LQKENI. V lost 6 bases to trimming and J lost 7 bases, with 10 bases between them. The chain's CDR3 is CASSVLGNEQFF. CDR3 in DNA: TGTGCCAGCTCTGTCTTGGGGAATGAGCAGTTCTTC.

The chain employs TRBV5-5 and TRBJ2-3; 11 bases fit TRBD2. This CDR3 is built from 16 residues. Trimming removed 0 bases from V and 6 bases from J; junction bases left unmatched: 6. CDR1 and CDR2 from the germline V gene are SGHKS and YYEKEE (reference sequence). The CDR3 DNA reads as TGTGCCAGCAGCTTGGACGCTAGCGGGAGGTGGGATACGCAGTATTTT. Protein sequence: CASSLDASGRWDTQYF.

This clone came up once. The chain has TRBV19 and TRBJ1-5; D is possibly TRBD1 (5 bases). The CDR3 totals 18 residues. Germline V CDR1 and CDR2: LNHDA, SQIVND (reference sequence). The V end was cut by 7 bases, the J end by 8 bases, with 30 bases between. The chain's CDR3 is CASKEAQGFGLGREPQHF. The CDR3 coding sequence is TGTGCCAGTAAGGAGGCTCAGGGTTTCGGGCTGGGTAGGGAGCCCCAGCATTTT.

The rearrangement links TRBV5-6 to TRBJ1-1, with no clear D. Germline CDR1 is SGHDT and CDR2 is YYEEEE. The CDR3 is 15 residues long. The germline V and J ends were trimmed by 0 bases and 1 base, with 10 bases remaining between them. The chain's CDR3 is CASSLGLTPNTEAFF. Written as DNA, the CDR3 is TGTGCCAGCAGCTTGGGTCTCACCCCGAACACTGAAGCTTTCTTT.

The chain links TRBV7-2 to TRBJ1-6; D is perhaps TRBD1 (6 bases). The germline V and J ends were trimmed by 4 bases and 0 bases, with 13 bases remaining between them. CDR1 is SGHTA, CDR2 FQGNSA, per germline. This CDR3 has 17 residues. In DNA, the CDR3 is TGTGCCAGCAGCTCCGCGACAGGACGCTCCTATAATTCACCCCTCCACTTT. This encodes CASSSATGRSYNSPLHF.

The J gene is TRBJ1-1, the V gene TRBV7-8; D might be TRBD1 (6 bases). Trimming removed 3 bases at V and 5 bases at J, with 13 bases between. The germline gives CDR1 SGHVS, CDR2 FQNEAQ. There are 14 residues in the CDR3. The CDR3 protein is CASSFGGPGTEAFF. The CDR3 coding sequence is TGTGCCAGCAGCTTCGGGGGGCCGGGGACTGAAGCTTTCTTT. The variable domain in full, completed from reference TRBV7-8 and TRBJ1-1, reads GAGVSQSPRYKVAKRGQDVALRCDPISGHVSLFWYQQALGQGPEFLTYFQNEAQLDKSGLPSDRFFAERPEGSVSTLKIQRTQQEDSAVYLCASSFGGPGTEAFFGQGTRLTVV.

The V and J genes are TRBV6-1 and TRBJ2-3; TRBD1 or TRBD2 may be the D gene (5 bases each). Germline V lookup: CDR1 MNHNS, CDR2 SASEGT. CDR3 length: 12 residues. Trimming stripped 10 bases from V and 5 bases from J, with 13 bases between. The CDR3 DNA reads TGTGCCACCGGGGCACCGGGAGATACGCAGTATTTT. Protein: CATGAPGDTQYF.

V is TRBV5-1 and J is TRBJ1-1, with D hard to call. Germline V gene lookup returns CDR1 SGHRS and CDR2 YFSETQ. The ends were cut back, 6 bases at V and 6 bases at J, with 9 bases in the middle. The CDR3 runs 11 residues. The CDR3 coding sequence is TGCGCCAGCACCACGGAGGCTGAAGCTTTCTTT. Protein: CASTTEAEAFF. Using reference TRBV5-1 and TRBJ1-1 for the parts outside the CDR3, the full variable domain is KAGVTQTPRYLIKTRGQQVTLSCSPISGHRSVSWYQQTPGQGLQFLFEYFSETQRNKGNFPGRFSGRQFSNSRSEMNVSTLELGDSALYLCASTTEAEAFFGQGTRLTVV.

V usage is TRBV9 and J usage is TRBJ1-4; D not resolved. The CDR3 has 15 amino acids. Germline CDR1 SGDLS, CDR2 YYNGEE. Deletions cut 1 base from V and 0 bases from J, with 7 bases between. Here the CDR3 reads CASSVMGSTNEKLFF. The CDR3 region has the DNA TGTGCCAGCAGCGTAATGGGCTCAACTAATGAAAAACTGTTTTTT.

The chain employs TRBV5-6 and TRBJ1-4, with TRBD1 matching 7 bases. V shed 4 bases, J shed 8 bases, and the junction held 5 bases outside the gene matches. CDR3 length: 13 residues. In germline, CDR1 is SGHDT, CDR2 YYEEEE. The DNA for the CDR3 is TGTGCCAGCAGCCTGGACAGGACCGAAAAACTGTTTTTT. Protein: CASSLDRTEKLFF.

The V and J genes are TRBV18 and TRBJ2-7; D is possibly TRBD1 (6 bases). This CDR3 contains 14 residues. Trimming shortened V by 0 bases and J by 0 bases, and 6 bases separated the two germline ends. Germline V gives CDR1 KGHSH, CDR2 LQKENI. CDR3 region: CASSPPGGSYEQYF. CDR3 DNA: TGTGCCAGCTCACCACCAGGGGGCTCCTACGAGCAGTACTTC.

CDR3: CASSAGQGVKLFF. The DNA for the CDR3 is TGTGCCAGCAGCGCCGGACAGGGGGTGAAGCTGTTTTTT. The chain has TRBV5-4 and TRBJ2-2; TRBD1 aligns across 10 bases. This CDR3 has 13 residues. With 4 bases clipped from V and 12 bases from J, the junction kept 6 bases outside the gene matches. CDR1 is SGHNT, CDR2 YYREEE, per germline (reference sequence).

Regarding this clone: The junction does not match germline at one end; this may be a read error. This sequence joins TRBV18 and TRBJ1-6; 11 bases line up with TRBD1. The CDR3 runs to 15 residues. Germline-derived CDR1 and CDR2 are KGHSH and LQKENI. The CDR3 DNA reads TGTGCCAGCTCAGCACCCGGGACAGGGGGTTCACCCCTCCACTTT. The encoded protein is CASSAPGTGGSPLHF. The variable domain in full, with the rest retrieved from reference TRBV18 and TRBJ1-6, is NAGVMQNPRHLVRRRGQEARLRCSPMKGHSHVYWYRQLPEEGLKFMVYLQKENIIDESGMPKERFSAEFPKEGPSILRIQQVVRGDSAAYFCASSAPGTGGSPLHFGNGTRLTVT.

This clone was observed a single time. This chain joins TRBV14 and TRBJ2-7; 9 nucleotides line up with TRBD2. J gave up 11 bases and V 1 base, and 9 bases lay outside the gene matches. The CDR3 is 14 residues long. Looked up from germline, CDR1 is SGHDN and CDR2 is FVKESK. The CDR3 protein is CASSQGAGLAQKYF. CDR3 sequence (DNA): TGTGCCAGCAGCCAAGGGGCCGGACTAGCGCAAAAGTACTTC.

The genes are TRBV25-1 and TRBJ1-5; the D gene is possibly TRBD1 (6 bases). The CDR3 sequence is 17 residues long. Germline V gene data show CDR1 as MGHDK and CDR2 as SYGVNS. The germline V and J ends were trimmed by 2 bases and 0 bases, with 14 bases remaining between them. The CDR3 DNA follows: TGTGCCAGCAGTGAAGGTCAGGGGAGGAGTAGCAATCAGCCCCAGCATTTT. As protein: CASSEGQGRSSNQPQHF.

This chain's CDR3 is CASGHRRGTEAFF. CDR3 DNA sequence: TGCGCCAGCGGACACAGGCGCGGCACTGAAGCTTTCTTT. The chain uses TRBV23-1 and TRBJ1-1; TRBD1 might be the D (5 bases). TRBV23-1 is classed as an ORF, of uncertain function. The CDR3 totals 13 residues. V was cut by 8 bases and J by 4 bases, with 14 bases left in between.

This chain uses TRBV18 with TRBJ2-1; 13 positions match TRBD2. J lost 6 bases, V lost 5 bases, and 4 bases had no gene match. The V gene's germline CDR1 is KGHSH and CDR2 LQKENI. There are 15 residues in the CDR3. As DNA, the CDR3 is TGTGCCAGCTCATGGACTAGCGGGAGTATCAATGAGCAGTTCTTC. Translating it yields CASSWTSGSINEQFF. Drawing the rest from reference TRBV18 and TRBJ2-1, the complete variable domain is NAGVMQNPRHLVRRRGQEARLRCSPMKGHSHVYWYRQLPEEGLKFMVYLQKENIIDESGMPKERFSAEFPKEGPSILRIQQVVRGDSAAYFCASSWTSGSINEQFFGPGTRLTVL.